These 13 T cell receptor beta chains came from one sample sequenced in a study of blood T cell repertoires in COVID-19. Generated by immunoSEQ multiplex PCR, the TCRdb table keeps only in-frame clones and is missing some. The repertoire holds under 100,000 clones, with 90% as singletons. Sample: peripheral blood. These receptors came from a man aged 50-60 years with acute or convalescent COVID-19.

This chain uses TRBV11-3 with TRBJ2-3; the match to TRBD2 covers 8 bases. The CDR3 is made up of 13 amino acids. The V and J ends lost 1 base and 15 bases, in that order; junction bases with no gene match: 9. The germline gives CDR1 SGHNT, CDR2 YENEEA. The CDR3 coding sequence is TGTGCCAGCAGCTTAGTTGAAGCGGGAGAAATATATTTT. Residues: CASSLVEAGEIYF.

The chain carries TRBV11-2 and TRBJ1-5, with 7 bases matching TRBD1. The CDR3 is made up of 15 amino acids. Trimming removed 5 bases from V and 7 bases from J; junction bases left unmatched: 11. Germline CDR1 SGHAT, CDR2 FQNNGV. CDR3 sequence: CASSPPTGMGQPQHF. DNA of the CDR3: TGTGCCAGCAGCCCCCCGACAGGGATGGGGCAGCCCCAGCATTTT. The full variable domain, in which reference TRBV11-2 and TRBJ1-5 provide the parts outside the CDR3, is EAGVAQSPRYKIIEKRQSVAFWCNPISGHATLYWYQQILGQGPKLLIQFQNNGVVDDSQLPKDRFSAERLKGVDSTLKIQPAKLEDSAVYLCASSPPTGMGQPQHFGDGTRLSIL.

The chain uses TRBV2 and TRBJ2-2, with 8 bases lining up with TRBD2. V was pared by 0 bases and J by 4 bases, with 4 bases of the junction left unmatched. This CDR3 spans 16 amino acids. The V gene's germline CDR1 is SNHLY and CDR2 FYNNEI. The CDR3 DNA follows: TGTGCCAGCAGTGAAGCCGGGACTAGAGCCACCGGGGAGCTGTTTTTT. Protein: CASSEAGTRATGELFF.

The chain combines TRBV25-1 with TRBJ1-4; 9 bases agree with TRBD1. Per germline, CDR1 MGHDK and CDR2 SYGVNS. This CDR3 is 15 amino acids long. J gave up 3 bases and V 7 bases, and 6 bases lay outside the gene matches. The CDR3, as DNA: TGTGCCAGCACTCCACGACAGGGGGCTAATGAAAAACTGTTTTTT. Translation: CASTPRQGANEKLFF.

This rearrangement joins TRBV18 to TRBJ1-1; no reliable D call. Germline V gene sequence: CDR1 KGHSH, CDR2 LQKENI. Deletions cut 6 bases from V and 0 bases from J, with 14 bases between. This CDR3 region has 15 residues. For the CDR3, the DNA is TGTGCCAGCTCTCCCTTGTCAGGCATGAACACTGAAGCTTTCTTT. As protein: CASSPLSGMNTEAFF. Full variable domain (outside the CDR3, taken from reference TRBV18 and TRBJ1-1): NAGVMQNPRHLVRRRGQEARLRCSPMKGHSHVYWYRQLPEEGLKFMVYLQKENIIDESGMPKERFSAEFPKEGPSILRIQQVVRGDSAAYFCASSPLSGMNTEAFFGQGTRLTVV.

With respect to this clone: At the DNA level, this CDR3 is encoded by other sequences in the same sample as well. The rearrangement joins TRBV6-5 to TRBJ2-7, with 9 bases identical to TRBD2. After removal of 5 bases from V and 3 bases from J, the junction contained 8 bases not matched to a gene. The CDR3 totals 15 residues. Germline V gene data show CDR1 as MNHEY and CDR2 as SVGAGI. The CDR3 loop reads CASSPNGLANYEQYF. The CDR3 bases are TGTGCCAGCAGTCCTAACGGACTAGCGAACTACGAGCAGTACTTC.

This sequence joins TRBV19 and TRBJ1-1, with 7 bases aligning to TRBD1. This CDR3 comprises 12 residues. The junction had 3 bases not matched to a gene; V was cut back by 9 bases and J by 2 bases. Germline loops: CDR1 LNHDA, CDR2 SQIVND (reference sequence). In DNA, the CDR3 is TGTGCCAGGACAGGGAAAAACACTGAAGCTTTCTTT. This gives the protein CARTGKNTEAFF.

This clone turned up a few times. This sequence joins TRBV2 and TRBJ2-7; D gene uncertain. V lost 2 bases, J lost 0 bases, and 5 bases lay in between. CDR3 length: 13 amino acids. Germline V gene sequence: CDR1 SNHLY, CDR2 FYNNEI. CDR3 nucleotide sequence: TGTGCCAGCAGTGAATCTCCCTCCTACGAGCAGTACTTC. Protein sequence: CASSESPSYEQYF.

The chain uses TRBV7-9 and TRBJ2-5; D is possibly TRBD2 (6 bases). The V end was cut by 2 bases, the J end by 3 bases, with 22 bases between. The CDR3 has 18 residues. Germline CDR1 SEHNR, CDR2 FQNEAQ (reference sequence). CDR3 amino acids: CASSLKLMEVGTEETQYF. CDR3 coding DNA: TGTGCCAGCAGCTTAAAACTTATGGAGGTTGGGACTGAAGAGACCCAGTACTTC.

The genes are TRBV6-2 or TRBV6-3 and TRBJ1-2, with 7 bases identical to TRBD1. With V trimmed by 5 bases and J by 7 bases, 7 bases remained unmatched. CDR3 size: 13 residues. The germline CDR1 and CDR2 sequences are MNHEY and SVGEGT. The CDR3 nucleotides read TGTGCCAGCAGTCTCGGACAGGCTGGTGGCTACACCTTC. Translated, it gives CASSLGQAGGYTF.

The chain uses TRBV27 and TRBJ2-3; 11 positions match TRBD2. CDR1 and CDR2 from the germline V gene are MNHEY and SMNVEV (reference sequence). CDR3 size: 19 residues. V was clipped by 6 bases and J by 3 bases; unmatched bases: 17. CDR3 sequence: CASRANRGSGRGRTDTQYF. CDR3 coding DNA: TGTGCCAGCAGAGCTAATAGAGGTAGCGGGAGGGGCCGAACAGATACGCAGTATTTT.

The chain uses TRBV6-4 and TRBJ2-5; perhaps TRBD2 as D (6 bases). Deletions cut 0 bases from V and 0 bases from J, with 17 bases between. Looked up from germline, CDR1 is MRHNA and CDR2 is SNTAGT. The CDR3 length is 18 residues. The CDR3: CASSDSPRLVRYQETQYF. Written as DNA, the CDR3 is TGTGCCAGCAGTGACTCACCTAGACTAGTACGGTACCAAGAGACCCAGTACTTC.

The chain carries TRBV19 and TRBJ1-4; D may be TRBD1 (6 bases). V dropped 2 bases and J dropped 5 bases, with 12 bases sitting between them. Looked up from germline, CDR1 is LNHDA and CDR2 is SQIVND (reference sequence). CDR3 length: 15 amino acids. This chain's CDR3 is CASSIMDRSNEKLFF. The CDR3 nucleotides are TGTGCCAGTAGTATAATGGACAGATCCAATGAAAAACTGTTTTTT.